Below, 20 T cell receptor beta chains from the same sample are listed, as sequenced in a study of blood T cell repertoires in COVID-19. The repertoire was sequenced with immunoSEQ multiplex PCR; TCRdb's copy has only in-frame clones and lacks some. The sample has roughly 140,000 clones; 80% to 90% are singletons. Sequencing was done on a sample of PBMCs or T cells enriched from blood (not recorded which). The receptors come from a man between 45 and 60 years old who had recovered from COVID-19.

The V gene is TRBV15, the J gene TRBJ2-4; TRBD1 aligns across 10 bases. J lost 15 bases, V lost 5 bases, and 22 bases had no gene match. The CDR3 consists of 17 residues. Germline V gene sequence: CDR1 LNHNV, CDR2 YYDKDF (reference sequence). CDR3 in amino acids: CATSGDSGQGRFGGRYF. In nucleotides, the CDR3 is TGTGCCACCAGCGGCGACTCGGGACAGGGGCGATTTGGTGGTCGGTACTTC.

This sequence joins TRBV5-1 and TRBJ1-3, with D uncertain. Between the trimmed V and J ends, which lost 4 bases and 0 bases, there was a span of 11 bases. Germline V gene lookup returns CDR1 SGHRS and CDR2 YFSETQ. The CDR3 totals 15 residues. CDR3 in amino acids: CASSPDTHSGNTIYF. The CDR3 nucleotides are TGCGCCAGCAGCCCTGACACCCACTCTGGAAACACCATATATTTT.

The chain combines TRBV11-1 with TRBJ2-5; 8 nucleotides agree with TRBD1. The CDR3 is 14 amino acids. V shed 4 bases, J shed 5 bases, and the junction held 6 bases outside the gene matches. CDR1 SGHAT and CDR2 FQDESV come from the germline V gene (reference sequence). The CDR3 DNA follows: TGTGCCAGCAGCTCGAGAGGACAGGGTGAGACCCAGTACTTC. Translation: CASSSRGQGETQYF. The full variable domain, rest sourced from reference TRBV11-1 and TRBJ2-5, is EAEVAQSPRYKITEKSQAVAFWCDPISGHATLYWYRQILGQGPELLVQFQDESVVDDSQLPKDRFSAERLKGVDSTLKIQPAELGDSAMYLCASSSRGQGETQYFGPGTRLLVL.

The chain recombines TRBV27 with TRBJ2-1; possibly TRBD1 for D (5 bases). V lost 4 bases, J lost 0 bases, and 13 bases lay in between. The CDR3 consists of 16 residues. CDR1 and CDR2 from the germline V gene are MNHEY and SMNVEV (reference sequence). The CDR3 protein is CASSSLTASSYNEQFF. For the CDR3, the DNA is TGTGCCAGCAGTTCTTTGACAGCGAGCTCCTACAATGAGCAGTTCTTC.

There are a few counts of this clone. The genes are TRBV7-8 and TRBJ1-2, with 7 bases fitting TRBD1. Germline trimming cut 4 bases from V and 4 bases from J; bases unmatched to any gene: 3. Per the germline V gene, CDR1 is SGHVS and CDR2 is FQNEAQ. This CDR3 has 13 residues. CDR3 sequence (DNA): TGTGCCAGCAGCTCGACAGGGAGCTATGGCTACACCTTC. It is translated as CASSSTGSYGYTF.

The chain is built from TRBV19 and TRBJ1-3, with D hard to call. CDR1 LNHDA and CDR2 SQIVND come from the germline V gene (reference sequence). Trimming cost V 3 bases and J 1 base, with 16 bases left between them. This CDR3 spans 17 amino acids. Written as DNA, the CDR3 is TGTGCCAGTAGTATTTTCCGGCCTCGGGGTTCTGGAAACACCATATATTTT. Protein sequence: CASSIFRPRGSGNTIYF.

About this clone: Germline and junction disagree at one end, which may indicate a read error. Other DNA sequences in this sample translate to the same CDR3. The rearrangement uses TRBV7-2 and TRBJ2-7; 11 bases are shared with TRBD2. The CDR3 totals 17 residues. The V gene's germline CDR1 is SGHTA and CDR2 FQGNSA. The CDR3 nucleotides are TGCGCCAGCAGCGAGAGGATAGCGGGGGGGAAACCCTACGAGCAGTACTTC. It specifies CASSERIAGGKPYEQYF.

The CDR3 bases are TGTGCCAGCAGTGAATATACGGGTAACACTGAAGCTTTCTTT. This gives the protein CASSEYTGNTEAFF. The chain couples TRBV6-1 to TRBJ1-1; D call uncertain. CDR3 length: 14 amino acids. Germline V gene data show CDR1 as MNHNS and CDR2 as SASEGT. V was cut by 2 bases and J by 2 bases, with 9 bases left in between.

The J gene is TRBJ1-1, the V gene TRBV7-9; the match to TRBD1 covers 9 bases. The CDR3 spans 15 residues. J was trimmed by 0 bases and V by 1 base; bases with no gene match: 0. Germline V lookup: CDR1 SEHNR, CDR2 FQNEAQ (reference sequence). Here the CDR3 DNA reads TGTGCCAGCAGCTTAGGACAGGGGGTGAACACTGAAGCTTTCTTT. Its translation: CASSLGQGVNTEAFF.

This clone came up once. V gene TRBV11-3 combines with J gene TRBJ1-6, with TRBD1 matching over 7 bases. Per germline, CDR1 SGHNT and CDR2 YENEEA. V was pared by 6 bases and J by 7 bases, with 6 bases of the junction left unmatched. This CDR3 is 14 amino acids long. This CDR3 reads CASSFDRENSPLHF. Written as DNA, the CDR3 is TGTGCCAGCAGTTTCGACAGGGAGAATTCACCCCTCCACTTT.

This sequence joins TRBV6-2 or TRBV6-3 and TRBJ2-2, with D perhaps matching TRBD2 (7 bases). The germline gives CDR1 MNHEY, CDR2 SVGEGT. V shed 6 bases and J shed 2 bases, with 13 bases lying between them. CDR3 length: 15 amino acids. The CDR3, as DNA: TGTGCCAGCAGCCACCGGGGGGCCAACACCGGGGAGCTGTTTTTT. Residues: CASSHRGANTGELFF.

The chain has TRBV27 and TRBJ2-3; D may be TRBD2 (6 bases). CDR3 length: 15 residues. Trimming removed 2 bases from V and 3 bases from J, with 12 bases in between. Germline V CDR1 and CDR2: MNHEY, SMNVEV (reference sequence). CDR3 sequence reads: CASSLGSGETDTQYF. CDR3 DNA: TGTGCCAGCAGTTTAGGGTCGGGGGAGACAGATACGCAGTATTTT.

The rearrangement uses TRBV6-2 or TRBV6-3 and TRBJ1-5, with TRBD1 matching over 7 bases. This CDR3 is 15 amino acids long. Germline trimming cut 0 bases from V and 7 bases from J; bases unmatched to any gene: 6. Germline V gives CDR1 MNHEY, CDR2 SVGEGT. The CDR3 bases are TGTGCCAGCAGTTACTCGTCAAGGGGGCGGCAGCCCCAGCATTTT. Translation: CASSYSSRGRQPQHF.

The chain uses TRBV13 and TRBJ1-1, with D possibly TRBD1 on 6 matching bases. Per germline, CDR1 PRHDT and CDR2 FYEKMQ (reference sequence). The CDR3 is 16 residues long. V gave up 3 bases and J gave up 5 bases, with 19 bases separating them. CDR3: CASSLVANTGKTEAFF. The DNA for the CDR3 is TGTGCCAGCAGCTTGGTAGCCAATACAGGGAAGACTGAAGCTTTCTTT. The entire variable domain, with the rest obtained from reference TRBV13 and TRBJ1-1, is as follows: AAGVIQSPRHLIKEKRETATLKCYPIPRHDTVYWYQQGPGQDPQFLISFYEKMQSDKGSIPDRFSAQQFSDYHSELNMSSLELGDSALYFCASSLVANTGKTEAFFGQGTRLTVV.

The rearrangement uses TRBV13 and TRBJ2-7; 7 bases align to TRBD2. The germline V gene encodes CDR1 PRHDT and CDR2 FYEKMQ (reference sequence). CDR3 length: 13 residues. Trimming took 4 bases from V and 3 from J; bases not matched to a gene: 3. In DNA form, the CDR3 reads TGTGCCAGCAGCTGGGAGGGAGACTACGAGCAGTACTTC. Its protein is CASSWEGDYEQYF.

V usage is TRBV11-3 and J usage is TRBJ1-2, with TRBD1 identical over 7 bases. From germline, CDR1 is SGHNT and CDR2 YENEEA. J was trimmed by 8 bases and V by 5 bases; bases with no gene match: 11. The CDR3 sequence is 14 residues long. This CDR3 is CASSRSTGAYGYTF. The CDR3 DNA sequence: TGTGCCAGCAGCCGATCAACAGGGGCGTACGGCTACACCTTC.

The rearrangement uses TRBV5-6 and TRBJ1-1, with D perhaps TRBD1 (5 bases). The germline V gene encodes CDR1 SGHDT and CDR2 YYEEEE. The CDR3 consists of 14 residues. The ends were cut back, 1 base at V and 6 bases at J, with 13 bases in the middle. The CDR3 spells CASSLQAGRAEAFF. In nucleotides, the CDR3 is TGTGCCAGCAGCTTGCAGGCAGGGAGGGCTGAAGCTTTCTTT.

The chain employs TRBV18 and TRBJ2-7; tentatively, D is TRBD1 (6 bases). Germline CDR1 KGHSH, CDR2 LQKENI. This CDR3 contains 15 residues. V lost 5 bases and J 2 bases, leaving 16 bases between the germline ends. CDR3 loop: CASSAHPGQAYEQYF. CDR3 sequence (DNA): TGTGCCAGCTCAGCCCATCCGGGACAAGCCTACGAGCAGTACTTC.

The chain has TRBV27 and TRBJ2-3; D possibly corresponds to TRBD1 (5 bases). Germline V gene lookup returns CDR1 MNHEY and CDR2 SMNVEV (reference sequence). Trimming took off 5 bases at V and 4 bases at J, with 13 bases between the two ends. The CDR3 contains 14 residues. The CDR3 reads CASSTGPFPDTQYF. The CDR3 DNA is TGTGCCAGCAGTACAGGTCCTTTCCCAGATACGCAGTATTTT.

This sequence joins TRBV13 and TRBJ1-2, with 11 bases matching TRBD1. Germline CDR1 PRHDT, CDR2 FYEKMQ (reference sequence). This CDR3 has 14 amino acids. V trimming: 1 base; J trimming: 8 bases; junction bases outside the gene matches: 3. The CDR3, as DNA: TGTGCCAGCAGCTTAGAAGGACAGGGGGCGGGCTACACCTTC. It translates to CASSLEGQGAGYTF. Looking up the rest from reference TRBV13 and TRBJ1-2 gives the full variable domain: AAGVIQSPRHLIKEKRETATLKCYPIPRHDTVYWYQQGPGQDPQFLISFYEKMQSDKGSIPDRFSAQQFSDYHSELNMSSLELGDSALYFCASSLEGQGAGYTFGSGTRLTVV.